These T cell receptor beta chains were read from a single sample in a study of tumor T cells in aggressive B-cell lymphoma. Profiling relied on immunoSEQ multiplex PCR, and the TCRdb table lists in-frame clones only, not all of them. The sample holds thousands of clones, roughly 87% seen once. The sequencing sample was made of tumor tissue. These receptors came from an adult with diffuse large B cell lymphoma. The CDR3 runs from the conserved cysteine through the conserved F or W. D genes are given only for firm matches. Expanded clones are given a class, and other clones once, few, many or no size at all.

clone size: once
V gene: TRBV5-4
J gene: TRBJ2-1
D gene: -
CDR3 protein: CASSLSGVFLNEQFF
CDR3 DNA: TGTGCCAGCAGCTTGTCGGGAGTCTTTCTCAATGAGCAGTTCTTC

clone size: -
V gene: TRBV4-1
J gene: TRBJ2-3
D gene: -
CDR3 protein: CASSQERLSLGTITDTQYF
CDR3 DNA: TGCGCCAGCAGCCAAGAAAGGTTGTCGTTGGGGACAATTACAGATACGCAGTATTTT

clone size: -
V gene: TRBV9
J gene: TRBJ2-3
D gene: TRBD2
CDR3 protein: CASSVVAGGTDTQYF
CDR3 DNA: TGTGCCAGCAGCGTAGTAGCGGGAGGCACAGATACGCAGTATTTT

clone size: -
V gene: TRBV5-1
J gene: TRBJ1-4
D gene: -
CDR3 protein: CASSPRGINEKLFF
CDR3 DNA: TGCGCCAGCAGCCCGCGAGGGATTAATGAAAAACTGTTTTTT

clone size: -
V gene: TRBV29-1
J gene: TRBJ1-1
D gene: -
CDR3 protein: CSVSGQPNTEAFF
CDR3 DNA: TGCAGCGTATCCGGACAGCCGAACACTGAAGCTTTCTTT

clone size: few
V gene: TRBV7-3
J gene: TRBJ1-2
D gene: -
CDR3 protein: CASSLLQGGGYTF
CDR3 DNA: TGTGCCAGCAGCTTACTTCAGGGTGGTGGCTACACCTTC

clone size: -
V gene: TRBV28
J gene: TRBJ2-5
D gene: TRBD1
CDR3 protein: CASSSVPGQGQETQYF
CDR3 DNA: TGTGCCAGCAGTTCAGTCCCGGGACAGGGGCAAGAGACCCAGTACTTC

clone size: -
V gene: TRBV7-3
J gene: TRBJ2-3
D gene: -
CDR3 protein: CASSLDPQASDTQYF
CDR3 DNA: TGTGCCAGCAGCTTAGACCCTCAGGCCTCCGATACGCAGTATTTT

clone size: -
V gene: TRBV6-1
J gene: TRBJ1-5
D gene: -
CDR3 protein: CASSAQGINQPQHF
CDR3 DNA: TGTGCCAGCAGTGCCCAGGGGATCAATCAGCCCCAGCATTTT

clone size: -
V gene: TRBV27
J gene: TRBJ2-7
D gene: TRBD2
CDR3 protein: CASSSSGGSYEQYF
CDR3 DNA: TGTGCCAGCAGTTCCAGCGGGGGATCCTACGAGCAGTACTTC

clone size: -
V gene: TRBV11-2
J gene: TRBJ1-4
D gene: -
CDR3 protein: CASSSGTIGEKLFF
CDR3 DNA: TGTGCCAGCAGCTCAGGGACTATAGGGGAAAAACTGTTTTTT

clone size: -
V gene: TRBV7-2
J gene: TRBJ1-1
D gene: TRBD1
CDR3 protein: CASSRGQGDEAFF
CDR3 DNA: TGTGCCAGCAGCCGAGGACAGGGTGATGAAGCTTTCTTT

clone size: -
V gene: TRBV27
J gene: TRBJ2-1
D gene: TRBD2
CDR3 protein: CASSWRPGGVFDEQFF
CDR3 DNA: TGTGCCAGCAGTTGGCGCCCGGGAGGGGTTTTCGATGAGCAGTTCTTC

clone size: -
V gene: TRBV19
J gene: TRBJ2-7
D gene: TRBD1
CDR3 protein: CASSVYPGQGNEQYF
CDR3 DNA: TGTGCCAGTAGTGTCTATCCGGGACAGGGGAACGAGCAGTACTTC

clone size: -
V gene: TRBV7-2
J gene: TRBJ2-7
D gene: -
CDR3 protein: CASRGGAAYSPEQYF
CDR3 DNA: TGTGCCAGCAGGGGGGGGGCAGCGTACTCTCCCGAGCAGTACTTC

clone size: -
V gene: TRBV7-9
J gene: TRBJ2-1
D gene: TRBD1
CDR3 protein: CASILRTGYNEQFF
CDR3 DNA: TGTGCCAGCATCCTCAGGACAGGGTACAATGAGCAGTTCTTC

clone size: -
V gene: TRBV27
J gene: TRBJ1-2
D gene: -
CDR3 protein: CASSLSAGGEGYTF
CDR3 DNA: TGTGCCAGCAGTTTAAGTGCGGGGGGAGAGGGCTACACCTTC

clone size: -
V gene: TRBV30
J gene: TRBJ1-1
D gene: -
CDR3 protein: CAITPRANTEAFF
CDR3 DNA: TGTGCCATCACCCCGCGAGCTAACACTGAAGCTTTCTTT

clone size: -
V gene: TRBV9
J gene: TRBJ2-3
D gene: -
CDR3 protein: CASSVFTDTQYF
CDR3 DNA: TGTGCCAGCAGCGTCTTCACAGATACGCAGTATTTT

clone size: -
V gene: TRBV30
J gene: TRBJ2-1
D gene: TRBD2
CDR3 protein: CAWSQQLAGVYNEQFF
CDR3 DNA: TGTGCCTGGAGCCAGCAACTAGCGGGTGTGTACAATGAGCAGTTCTTC

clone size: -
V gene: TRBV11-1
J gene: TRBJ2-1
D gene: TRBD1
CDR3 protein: CASSAAPDRVSQFF
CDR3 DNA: TGTGCCAGCAGCGCCGCTCCGGACAGGGTAAGCCAGTTCTTC

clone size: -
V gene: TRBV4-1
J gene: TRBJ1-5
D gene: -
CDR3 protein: CASSQGPRSEPQHF
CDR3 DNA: TGCGCCAGCAGCCAAGGCCCAAGGAGTGAGCCCCAGCATTTT